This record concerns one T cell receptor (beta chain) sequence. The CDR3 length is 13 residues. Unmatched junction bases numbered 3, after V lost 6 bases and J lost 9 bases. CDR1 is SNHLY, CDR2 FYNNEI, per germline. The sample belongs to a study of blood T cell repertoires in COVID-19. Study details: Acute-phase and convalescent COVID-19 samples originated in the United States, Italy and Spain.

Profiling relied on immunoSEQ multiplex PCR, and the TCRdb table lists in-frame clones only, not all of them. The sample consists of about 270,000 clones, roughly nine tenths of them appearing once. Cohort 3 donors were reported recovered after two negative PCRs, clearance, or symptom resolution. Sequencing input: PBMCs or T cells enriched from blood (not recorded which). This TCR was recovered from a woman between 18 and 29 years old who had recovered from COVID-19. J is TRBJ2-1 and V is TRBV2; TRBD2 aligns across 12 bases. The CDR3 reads CASRASGGGEQFF. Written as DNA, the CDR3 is TGTGCCAGCAGGGCTAGCGGGGGGGGTGAGCAGTTCTTC.